This TCR beta chain was documented in a study of cytomegalovirus exposure and HLA in healthy donors. The PCR contained 60 Vbeta and 13 Jbeta primers. The repertoire was sequenced with immunoSEQ multiplex PCR; TCRdb's copy has only in-frame clones and lacks some. Its listing shows 200,000 to 250,000 clones. The V gene's germline CDR1 is SGHTA and CDR2 FQGNSA. V lost 5 bases, J lost 0 bases, and 20 bases lay in between. CDR3 length: 18 amino acids. Sequencing was carried out using PBMCs. The TCR originated in a woman aged 25 to 39 in good health and CMV-seropositive. V and J are TRBV7-2 and TRBJ1-5; D may be TRBD1 (5 bases). CDR3 DNA: TGTGCCAGCAGCCCCCGGACAATTAGGGCGTATAGCAATCAGCCCCAGCATTTT. Its protein is CASSPRTIRAYSNQPQHF.